What follows describes a single T cell receptor (beta chain). The data stem from a study of blood T cell repertoires in COVID-19. The overall study: Spain, Italy and the United States supplied samples that represented acute and convalescent COVID-19. From T cells, B-cell-depleted T cells, or PBMCs came the material, which was cDNA or gDNA.

Source study methods: The authors estimated nucleated cell counts from reference gene primer amplification. Only in-frame clones appear in the TCRdb table, and some are missing; sequencing was by immunoSEQ multiplex PCR. The V and J calls and clone size were taken over from that table, and D and trimming were inferred from the DNA. Of approximately 61,000 clones listed, about 86% are singletons. Per the germline V gene, CDR1 is MNHEY and CDR2 is SMNVEV (reference sequence). V lost 3 bases to trimming and J lost 5 bases, with 11 bases between them. CDR3 size: 13 residues. The source material was peripheral blood. The chain is built from TRBV27 and TRBJ2-7; D is perhaps TRBD2 (7 bases). This sequence originates from a woman of 80 years or more with active COVID-19. The CDR3 is CASSFSGGNEQYF. The CDR3 nucleotides are TGTGCCAGCAGTTTTTCGGGGGGCAACGAGCAGTACTTC.